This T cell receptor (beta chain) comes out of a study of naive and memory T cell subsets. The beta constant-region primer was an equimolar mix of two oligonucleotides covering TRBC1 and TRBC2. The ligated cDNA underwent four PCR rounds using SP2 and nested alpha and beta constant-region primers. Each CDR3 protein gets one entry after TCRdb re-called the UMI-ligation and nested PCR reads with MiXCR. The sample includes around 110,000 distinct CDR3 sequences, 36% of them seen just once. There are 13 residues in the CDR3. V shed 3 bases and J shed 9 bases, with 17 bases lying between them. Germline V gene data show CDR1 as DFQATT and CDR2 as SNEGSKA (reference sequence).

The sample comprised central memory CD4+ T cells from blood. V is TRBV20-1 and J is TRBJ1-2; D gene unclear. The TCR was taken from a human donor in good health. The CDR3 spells CSARGSAPLSYTF. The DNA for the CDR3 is TGCAGTGCTAGGGGGTCCGCTCCATTAAGCTACACCTTC.